The 17 T cell receptor beta chains below all came from one sample that was sequenced in a study of blood T cell repertoires in COVID-19. Assay: immunoSEQ multiplex PCR; the TCRdb copy retains only in-frame clones and omits some. The table lists tens of thousands of clones, about 87% of them singletons, with about 9.8% in the top ten. Sequenced input: peripheral blood. Receptors were obtained from a human donor in a cohort sampled during active COVID-19.

This clone was found once. The chain combines TRBV5-1 with TRBJ2-2, with 10 bases lining up with TRBD2. The V gene's germline CDR1 is SGHRS and CDR2 YFSETQ. The CDR3 is 14 amino acids. V lost 3 bases to trimming and J lost 12 bases; unmatched junction nucleotides: 8. CDR3 sequence (DNA): TGCGCCAGCAGCTGGCAGCTAGCGGGAGCGAAGCTGTTTTTT. Protein product: CASSWQLAGAKLFF.

The chain links TRBV6-2 or TRBV6-3 to TRBJ1-1, with unresolved D. In germline, CDR1 is MNHEY, CDR2 SVGEGT. Trimming left V 1 base short and J 0 bases short, with 12 bases between. CDR3 length: 16 residues. CDR3 residues: CASSYWFTSMNTEAFF. The CDR3 nucleotides read TGTGCCAGCAGTTACTGGTTCACGAGCATGAACACTGAAGCTTTCTTT.

The chain links TRBV30 to TRBJ1-5; weak D call: TRBD1 (5 bases). CDR1 is GTSNPN, CDR2 SVGIG, per germline (reference sequence). The V and J ends lost 2 bases and 7 bases respectively, with 9 bases between them. This CDR3 has 12 amino acids. CDR3 sequence reads: CAWSREGQPQHF. The CDR3 DNA is TGTGCCTGGAGTAGGGAGGGGCAGCCCCAGCATTTT.

The chain has TRBV19 and TRBJ2-3; 9 bases align to TRBD1. CDR1 and CDR2 (germline): LNHDA, SQIVND (reference sequence). The CDR3 runs to 16 residues. With V trimmed by 3 bases and J by 3 bases, 7 bases remained unmatched. The CDR3 nucleotides read TGTGCCAGTAGTATGCGGGGACAGGGTGTAACAGATACGCAGTATTTT. Translating it yields CASSMRGQGVTDTQYF.

This clone was recorded once. The chain couples TRBV19 to TRBJ2-7, with TRBD2 identical over 12 bases. Germline V gene sequence: CDR1 LNHDA, CDR2 SQIVND (reference sequence). The CDR3 runs 14 residues. V shed 5 bases and J 6 bases; nucleotides not matched to a gene: 5. The DNA of the CDR3 is TGTGCCAGTAGTCAACTAGCGGGAGGCTCCGAGCAGTACTTC. It encodes CASSQLAGGSEQYF.

This rearrangement joins TRBV29-1 to TRBJ2-5; 13 bases agree with TRBD2. The V gene's germline CDR1 is SQVTM and CDR2 ANQGSEA. This CDR3 is 14 amino acids long. The ends lost 6 bases at V and 5 bases at J; junction bases unmatched: 6. The CDR3 bases are TGCAGCGTCACGACTAGCGGGAGGACCGAGACCCAGTACTTC. It yields the protein CSVTTSGRTETQYF.

The sample holds a few counts of this clone. The CDR3 bases are TGTGCCTGGAGTGGAGGGCTTAATCAGCCCCAGCATTTT. This gives the protein CAWSGGLNQPQHF. This chain uses TRBV30 with TRBJ1-5; D remains unclear. V gave up 1 base and J gave up 4 bases, with 8 bases separating them. CDR3 length equals 13 residues. Germline V lookup: CDR1 GTSNPN, CDR2 SVGIG (reference sequence).

The V call is TRBV7-3, the J call TRBJ2-7; 9 nucleotides match TRBD1. V was pared by 4 bases and J by 5 bases, with 3 bases of the junction left unmatched. The CDR3 contains 13 residues. Germline V gene sequence: CDR1 SGHTA, CDR2 FQGTGA. The CDR3 region is CASSSGTGNEQYF. In DNA, the CDR3 is TGTGCCAGCAGCTCCGGGACAGGGAACGAGCAGTACTTC.

V is TRBV5-5 and J is TRBJ2-7, with 8 bases fitting TRBD2. CDR3 length: 15 amino acids. Germline loops: CDR1 SGHKS, CDR2 YYEKEE (reference sequence). J lost 6 bases, V lost 3 bases, and 11 bases had no gene match. The DNA of the CDR3 is TGTGCCAGCAGCTCCGTAGCGGGATTCGGGTCCGAGCAGTACTTC. It translates to CASSSVAGFGSEQYF.

The J gene is TRBJ2-5, the V gene TRBV3-1 (or the pseudogene TRBV3-2); TRBD1 might be the D (6 bases). Germline CDR1 reads LGHDT; CDR2 reads YNNKEL (reference sequence). Trimming cost V 5 bases and J 2 bases, with 12 bases left between them. The CDR3 runs to 14 residues. The CDR3 DNA follows: TGTGCCAGCAGCGAAGGACAGATGCAAGAGACCCAGTACTTC. It specifies CASSEGQMQETQYF.

The chain combines TRBV6-9 with TRBJ2-7, with 8 bases aligning to TRBD1. Trimming cost V 2 bases and J 5 bases; bases outside gene matches: 8. This CDR3 has 15 amino acids. Germline CDR1 reads MNHGY; CDR2 reads SVAAGI. The CDR3 region is CASSYDRGVSDEQYF. The CDR3 coding sequence is TGTGCCAGCAGTTATGACAGGGGAGTTAGTGACGAGCAGTACTTC.

The chain combines TRBV30 with TRBJ2-1, with D unclear. V was shortened by 6 bases and J by 10 bases, with 25 bases between the two germline ends. The CDR3 length is 15 residues. From germline, CDR1 is GTSNPN and CDR2 SVGIG (reference sequence). The CDR3 loop reads CACRRQLGIIEEQFF. The CDR3 DNA follows: TGTGCCTGTAGACGCCAGCTGGGCATAATAGAGGAGCAGTTCTTC.

This chain joins TRBV3-1 (or the pseudogene TRBV3-2) and TRBJ2-3; D remains unclear. Germline CDR1 is LGHDT and CDR2 is YNNKEL (reference sequence). CDR3 length equals 15 residues. V was cut by 1 base and J by 2 bases, with 10 bases left in between. CDR3 sequence reads: CASSQGFEATDTQYF. The CDR3 DNA reads TGTGCCAGCAGCCAAGGGTTTGAAGCCACAGATACGCAGTATTTT.

This clone appeared a few times. The V call is TRBV4-1, the J call TRBJ1-1, with 8 bases aligning to TRBD1. Germline CDR1 reads MGHRA; CDR2 reads YSYEKL. V was pared by 4 bases and J by 4 bases, with 11 bases of the junction left unmatched. The CDR3 contains 16 residues. DNA of the CDR3: TGCGCCAGCAGCCCAGGGGGCAGGTTATTCAGCACTGAAGCTTTCTTT. As protein: CASSPGGRLFSTEAFF.

The chain combines TRBV4-1 with TRBJ2-2; tentatively, D is TRBD1 (5 bases). The CDR3 totals 15 residues. Germline V gene sequence: CDR1 MGHRA, CDR2 YSYEKL. The ends were cut back, 6 bases at V and 1 base at J, with 12 bases in the middle. The chain's CDR3 is CASSIQTVNTGELFF. In DNA, the CDR3 is TGCGCCAGCAGTATACAGACAGTGAACACCGGGGAGCTGTTTTTT.

The J gene is TRBJ2-1, the V gene TRBV5-1, with D perhaps matching TRBD2 (6 bases). CDR3 length: 15 residues. The germline CDR1 and CDR2 sequences are SGHRS and YFSETQ. V was clipped by 1 base and J by 3 bases, with 11 bases between them. The CDR3 sequence: CASSLLRGDYNEQFF. Written as DNA, the CDR3 is TGCGCCAGCAGCTTGCTGCGGGGCGACTACAATGAGCAGTTCTTC.

The chain employs TRBV4-2 and TRBJ1-6; tentatively, D is TRBD1 (6 bases). The V and J ends lost 1 base and 5 bases respectively, with 15 bases between them. The CDR3 has 17 residues. Germline V gene lookup returns CDR1 LGHNA and CDR2 YNFKEQ. The CDR3 region is CASSQVGGRPDNSPLHF. CDR3 coding DNA: TGTGCCAGCAGCCAAGTGGGGGGGCGCCCGGATAATTCACCCCTCCACTTT.